The T cell receptor (beta chain) under discussion was sequenced for a study of blood T cell repertoires in COVID-19. About the research overall: PBMCs, B-cell-depleted T cells, or T cells provided the cDNA or gDNA that made up the material.

Authors' processing steps: Amplification from reference gene primers served as the basis for estimated nucleated cell counts. Profiling relied on immunoSEQ multiplex PCR, and the TCRdb table lists in-frame clones only, not all of them. From that table come the V and J calls and clone size; the DNA was used to work out D and trimming. Here the sample spans roughly 150,000 clones, around 90% being singletons. This CDR3 is 18 amino acids long. The germline V and J ends were trimmed by 4 bases and 0 bases, with 22 bases remaining between them. Per germline, CDR1 SGHTA and CDR2 FQGNSA. J is TRBJ2-7 and V is TRBV7-2; tentatively, D is TRBD2 (5 bases). The sequenced sample consisted of peripheral blood. The TCR sequence derives from a human donor in a cohort sampled during active COVID-19. CDR3 region: CASSSHPGVASLSYEQYF. The CDR3 region has the DNA TGTGCCAGCAGCTCTCACCCCGGGGTAGCTTCCCTCTCCTACGAGCAGTACTTC.